These 28 T cell receptor beta chains share one sample of origin, sequenced in a study of T cell changes during pregnancy in multiple sclerosis. The assay was immunoSEQ multiplex PCR, and TCRdb's table has in-frame clones only and misses some. The repertoire holds tens of thousands of clones, with approximately 91% as singletons. Material: peripheral blood, obtained in the first trimester of pregnancy. These receptors originate from a female donor with multiple sclerosis, enrolled in a pregnancy study.

This clone showed up just once. The chain joins TRBV5-5 to TRBJ1-1; no reliable D call. CDR1 and CDR2 (germline): SGHKS, YYEKEE (reference sequence). The CDR3 extends over 12 amino acids. Trimming removed 0 bases at V and 8 bases at J, with 8 bases between. DNA of the CDR3: TGTGCCAGCAGCTTGGTCGGGGTCGAAGCTTTCTTT. Amino acid sequence: CASSLVGVEAFF.

The chain has TRBV7-6 and TRBJ2-1; the match to TRBD2 covers 9 bases. J lost 9 bases, V lost 2 bases, and 5 bases had no gene match. Germline lookup yields CDR1 SGHVS and CDR2 FNYEAQ. The CDR3 runs 14 residues. CDR3 sequence (DNA): TGTGCCAGCAGCTTAATAGCGGGAGTTAGTGAGCAGTTCTTC. It translates to CASSLIAGVSEQFF.

This clone was picked up a small number of times. The chain employs TRBV7-2 and TRBJ2-3, with 7 bases aligning to TRBD1. Trimming took 6 bases from V and 5 from J; bases not matched to a gene: 8. This CDR3 region has 14 residues. Germline CDR1 SGHTA, CDR2 FQGNSA. CDR3 sequence reads: CASSSNRGGDTQYF. CDR3 DNA sequence: TGTGCCAGCAGTTCCAACAGGGGTGGAGATACGCAGTATTTT. Full variable domain (missing parts from reference TRBV7-2 and TRBJ2-3): GAGVSQSPSNKVTEKGKDVELRCDPISGHTALYWYRQSLGQGLEFLIYFQGNSAPDKSGLPSDRFSAERTGGSVSTLTIQRTQQEDSAVYLCASSSNRGGDTQYFGPGTRLTVL.

As for this clone: Mismatch with germline at one junction end may stem from a read error. The chain carries TRBV12-5 and TRBJ2-1; 8 positions match TRBD2. The CDR3 has 16 amino acids. In germline, CDR1 is LGHNT, CDR2 FRNRAP. Here the CDR3 DNA reads TGTGCTAGTGGTTTGTACGGGAGGGCCTCCCACAATGAGCAGTTCTTC. It specifies CASGLYGRASHNEQFF.

The DNA for the CDR3 is TGTGCCAGCATTGAGGAGGGACCAACCACAGATACGCAGTATTTT. Encoded protein: CASIEEGPTTDTQYF. V and J are TRBV2 and TRBJ2-3; perhaps TRBD2 as D (6 bases). The CDR3 extends over 15 amino acids. Germline V lookup: CDR1 SNHLY, CDR2 FYNNEI. The V end lost 7 bases, the J end lost 2 bases, and 16 bases lay between the germline ends.

The chain recombines TRBV5-6 with TRBJ1-2; a weak D match, TRBD1 (5 bases). CDR1 and CDR2 from the germline V gene are SGHDT and YYEEEE. The CDR3 extends over 14 amino acids. V was pared by 2 bases and J by 6 bases, with 14 bases between. The CDR3 spells CASSFYQGLDGYTF. The CDR3 nucleotides read TGTGCCAGCAGCTTCTATCAGGGTTTGGATGGCTACACCTTC.

The chain is built from TRBV7-9 and TRBJ1-1; 8 bases line up with TRBD1. V was pared by 5 bases and J by 1 base, with 6 bases of the junction left unmatched. Germline V gene data show CDR1 as SEHNR and CDR2 as FQNEAQ (reference sequence). The CDR3 consists of 15 residues. This CDR3 reads CASSLLQGENTEAFF. DNA for the CDR3: TGTGCCAGCAGCCTCTTACAGGGGGAGAACACTGAAGCTTTCTTT.

The V and J genes are TRBV25-1 and TRBJ1-2; 9 nucleotides match TRBD1. Germline CDR1 is MGHDK and CDR2 is SYGVNS. The CDR3 covers 15 residues. V shed 3 bases and J 4 bases; nucleotides not matched to a gene: 6. CDR3: CASSDTGTGIYGYTF. The CDR3 coding sequence is TGTGCCAGCAGTGACACAGGGACAGGGATCTATGGCTACACCTTC.

CDR3 in DNA: TGTGCCAGCAGCCAAGAGGCGGGCAGCTTCTATGGCTACACCTTC. Translation gives CASSQEAGSFYGYTF. V and J are TRBV14 and TRBJ1-2; D gene unclear. The CDR3 is 15 residues long. Germline CDR1 and CDR2: SGHDN and FVKESK. The germline V and J ends were trimmed by 0 bases and 4 bases, with 12 bases remaining between them.

The V gene is TRBV10-3, the J gene TRBJ1-1, with 9 bases aligning to TRBD1. There are 13 residues in the CDR3. Germline V gives CDR1 ENHRY, CDR2 SYGVKD. With V trimmed by 5 bases and J by 3 bases, 1 base remained unmatched. CDR3 nucleotide sequence: TGTGCCATCAGTAGGGACAGGGACACTGAAGCTTTCTTT. Translating gives CAISRDRDTEAFF.

The chain employs TRBV28 and TRBJ2-5; D is unresolved. Germline V CDR1 and CDR2: MDHEN, SYDVKM. The V and J ends lost 4 bases and 4 bases respectively, with 10 bases between them. CDR3 length equals 13 residues. CDR3 in DNA: TGTGCCAGCAGTTCACGACGGAGAGAGACCCAGTACTTC. Encoded protein: CASSSRRRETQYF.

This rearrangement joins TRBV10-3 to TRBJ2-7; 7 nucleotides align to TRBD1. CDR1 and CDR2 (germline): ENHRY, SYGVKD. After removal of 0 bases from V and 4 bases from J, the junction contained 12 bases not matched to a gene. This CDR3 comprises 17 residues. CDR3 region: CAISESTEGQPKYEQYF. DNA for the CDR3: TGTGCCATCAGTGAGTCGACTGAGGGACAGCCGAAATACGAGCAGTACTTC.

The J gene is TRBJ1-2, the V gene TRBV5-1, with 9 bases that match TRBD1. V was clipped by 3 bases and J by 7 bases; unmatched bases: 7. CDR1 SGHRS and CDR2 YFSETQ come from the germline V gene. This CDR3 is built from 14 residues. CDR3 residues: CASSWGQGGAGYTF. In DNA form, the CDR3 reads TGCGCCAGCAGCTGGGGACAGGGTGGCGCTGGCTACACCTTC.

The chain has TRBV30 and TRBJ1-6; 9 bases are a match to TRBD1. CDR3 length: 13 amino acids. V lost 4 bases and J lost 10; bases outside the gene matches: 5. Germline CDR1 is GTSNPN and CDR2 is SVGIG (reference sequence). Written as DNA, the CDR3 is TGTGCCTGGACCCTCACAGGGGGCTCACCCCTCCACTTT. It encodes CAWTLTGGSPLHF.

The chain is built from TRBV5-4 and TRBJ1-1; 7 bases map to TRBD1. The CDR3 covers 15 residues. Trimming at V came to 0 bases and at J to 4 bases, leaving 6 bases not matched to a gene. Germline CDR1 and CDR2: SGHNT and YYREEE (reference sequence). The CDR3 DNA follows: TGTGCCAGCAGCTTGGTACCGGGACAGCCCACTGAAGCTTTCTTT. Its protein is CASSLVPGQPTEAFF.

The gene calls are TRBV29-1 and TRBJ2-4, with D uncertain. Trimming took 4 bases from V and 6 from J, leaving 16 bases between them. Germline V gives CDR1 SQVTM, CDR2 ANQGSEA. This CDR3 has 14 amino acids. The CDR3: CSVVKVDERNIQYF. CDR3 nucleotides: TGCAGCGTTGTTAAGGTGGATGAGCGAAACATTCAGTACTTC. The full variable domain, with the rest looked up from reference TRBV29-1 and TRBJ2-4, is SAVISQKPSRDICQRGTSLTIQCQVDSQVTMMFWYRQQPGQSLTLIATANQGSEATYESGFVIDKFPISRPNLTFSTLTVSNMSPEDSSIYLCSVVKVDERNIQYFGAGTRLSVL.

The chain employs TRBV11-2 and TRBJ2-5; no clear D. Trimming cost V 3 bases and J 1 base, with 9 bases left between them. The CDR3 extends over 14 amino acids. Germline CDR1 SGHAT, CDR2 FQNNGV. The CDR3 sequence is CASSFVLAQETQYF. The CDR3 DNA sequence: TGTGCCAGCAGCTTCGTACTTGCCCAAGAGACCCAGTACTTC.

V and J are TRBV27 and TRBJ2-7; TRBD2 agrees at 9 bases. The CDR3 extends over 17 amino acids. Germline V gene data show CDR1 as MNHEY and CDR2 as SMNVEV (reference sequence). The V gene end was trimmed by 1 base and the J gene end by 3 bases; junction bases not matched to a gene: 10. This CDR3 is CASSLFSSGRSDYEQYF. Here the CDR3 DNA reads TGTGCCAGCAGTTTATTCTCCAGCGGGAGGAGCGACTACGAGCAGTACTTC.

The chain employs TRBV6-5 and TRBJ2-7, with 8 bases identical to TRBD2. Germline CDR1 reads MNHEY; CDR2 reads SVGAGI. V was clipped by 2 bases and J by 0 bases; unmatched bases: 6. The length of the CDR3 is 16 residues. CDR3 nucleotides: TGTGCCAGCAGTTACGACGGGGGGGTAACCTCCTACGAGCAGTACTTC. It encodes CASSYDGGVTSYEQYF.

The V gene is TRBV7-2, the J gene TRBJ1-4, with a tentative D call TRBD1 (6 bases). The CDR3 runs 15 residues. From germline, CDR1 is SGHTA and CDR2 FQGNSA. The V end was cut by 2 bases, the J end by 3 bases, with 10 bases between. The CDR3 DNA sequence: TGTGCCAGCAGCTTATTCAAGGGGGCTAATGAAAAACTGTTTTTT. Protein product: CASSLFKGANEKLFF.

The chain uses TRBV5-4 and TRBJ1-3; 8 bases are a match to TRBD1. V was pared by 4 bases and J by 0 bases, with 3 bases of the junction left unmatched. The length of the CDR3 is 15 residues. Germline assignment: CDR1 SGHNT and CDR2 YYREEE (reference sequence). The CDR3 region is CASSRDRGSGNTIYF. The CDR3 nucleotides are TGTGCCAGCAGCAGAGACAGGGGCTCTGGAAACACCATATATTTT.

The gene calls are TRBV28 and TRBJ2-1, with 7 bases fitting TRBD2. V was pared by 3 bases and J by 5 bases, with 22 bases of the junction left unmatched. The CDR3 has 20 residues. Germline V CDR1 and CDR2: MDHEN, SYDVKM. The CDR3 DNA reads TGTGCCAGCAGTTTTCCGAGGTCGGTTTGGGGCGGGAGTCAGGACAATGAGCAGTTCTTC. It yields the protein CASSFPRSVWGGSQDNEQFF.

V is TRBV29-1 and J is TRBJ2-1; 14 bases line up with TRBD2. The V gene's germline CDR1 is SQVTM and CDR2 ANQGSEA. This CDR3 contains 14 residues. V was clipped by 7 bases and J by 7 bases; unmatched bases: 6. Here the CDR3 reads CSAGGTSGSNEQFF. The CDR3 DNA follows: TGCAGCGCCGGAGGGACTAGCGGGAGTAATGAGCAGTTCTTC.

This chain uses TRBV7-2 with TRBJ2-1; 14 nucleotides agree with TRBD2. The germline V gene has CDR1 SGHTA and CDR2 FQGNSA. The V gene end was trimmed by 5 bases and the J gene end by 7 bases; junction bases not matched to a gene: 7. The CDR3 totals 16 residues. CDR3: CASSLPGLAGVNEQFF. The CDR3 DNA follows: TGTGCCAGCAGCCTCCCGGGACTAGCGGGAGTTAATGAGCAGTTCTTC.

This sequence joins TRBV7-8 and TRBJ2-1, with 7 bases aligning to TRBD2. V lost 6 bases to trimming and J lost 6 bases; unmatched junction nucleotides: 11. This CDR3 has 15 amino acids. CDR1 is SGHVS and CDR2 is FQNEAQ in the germline V gene. The CDR3 spells CASSSGAGVGNEQFF. The CDR3 DNA sequence: TGTGCCAGCAGTTCCGGTGCGGGAGTGGGCAATGAGCAGTTCTTC.

This clone has only one observation. The chain joins TRBV5-1 to TRBJ2-1, with TRBD2 identical over 10 bases. The CDR3 has 15 residues. V shed 6 bases, J shed 4 bases, and the junction held 7 bases outside the gene matches. Germline V CDR1 and CDR2: SGHRS, YFSETQ. DNA of the CDR3: TGCGCCAGCAATCCCGGGACTAGCGATTACAATGAGCAGTTCTTC. Translating gives CASNPGTSDYNEQFF.

The count of this clone is one. The rearrangement uses TRBV19 and TRBJ1-4; tentative D call: TRBD1 (6 bases). This CDR3 has 13 amino acids. With 10 bases removed from V and 8 bases from J, the gap between germline ends came to 17 bases. In germline, CDR1 is LNHDA, CDR2 SQIVND (reference sequence). The CDR3 reads CATKGQPREKLFF. For the CDR3, the DNA is TGTGCCACCAAAGGACAGCCAAGGGAAAAACTGTTTTTT.

The genes are TRBV4-1 and TRBJ2-5; 7 nucleotides line up with TRBD2. The junction had 3 bases not matched to a gene; V was cut back by 4 bases and J by 1 base. This CDR3 comprises 14 residues. The V gene's germline CDR1 is MGHRA and CDR2 YSYEKL. The CDR3 nucleotides read TGCGCCAGCAGCCCGGGACTATTCCAAGAGACCCAGTACTTC. Encoded protein: CASSPGLFQETQYF.